This TCR beta chain appears in the sequencing data of a study of cytomegalovirus exposure and HLA in healthy donors. Turning to the study itself: In an earlier analysis, approximately 120 million unique TCR beta sequences were found from some 170 million T cells. Whole-study findings and limits: No immune exposure information besides CMV serostatus was available.

A multiplex PCR was run with 60 Vbeta primers and 13 Jbeta primers. TCRdb keeps only in-frame clones here, not all; method: immunoSEQ multiplex PCR. In the table there are 150,000 to 200,000 clones, around four fifths of which are singletons. CDR3 length: 13 residues. The germline gives CDR1 SGHRS, CDR2 YFSETQ. Trimming took 0 bases from V and 5 from J, leaving 6 bases between them. On this clone itself: Its antigen is as yet unknown.

The sequencing input was PBMCs. The origin of this receptor is a male donor in good health and CMV-seropositive. This chain uses TRBV5-1 with TRBJ1-5, with unresolved D. The CDR3 DNA follows: TGCGCCAGCAGCTTGGTTCCAGATCAGCCCCAGCATTTT. It codes for CASSLVPDQPQHF.